The 26 T cell receptor beta chains listed next were all sequenced from one sample in a study of T cell clonotyping in hematopoietic cell transplantation. Time point of the sample: recipient sample about 28 days before transplant, after cytoreduction. TCRdb's copy holds only in-frame clones and misses some; the assay was immunoSEQ multiplex PCR. The sample lists around 28,000 clones, approximately 94% occurring once. Sequenced material: peripheral blood mononuclear cells, taken before stem cell transplant. These receptor sequences come from a man aged 50 to 60 with acute myeloid leukemia. Some clones in this sample may be carry-over from other donors' samples.

This CDR3 is CASSEGGAGTDTQYF. CDR3 bases: TGCGCCAGCAGTGAAGGCGGGGCAGGAACAGATACGCAGTATTTT. The V call is TRBV10-1, the J call TRBJ2-3; tentative D call: TRBD2 (6 bases). Germline V lookup: CDR1 WNHNN, CDR2 SYGVQD (reference sequence). V gave up 3 bases and J gave up 3 bases, with 13 bases separating them. CDR3 length equals 15 residues.

The chain recombines TRBV23-1 with TRBJ2-7; 12 bases agree with TRBD2. TRBV23-1 has ORF status, its function being uncertain. The CDR3 is made up of 21 amino acids. V lost 0 bases, J lost 1 base, and 16 bases stayed unmatched. The CDR3 sequence: CASSQSIAASGRVRTSYEQYF. DNA for the CDR3: TGCGCCAGCAGTCAATCGATAGCCGCTAGCGGGAGGGTCAGGACGTCCTACGAGCAGTACTTC.

V gene TRBV6-6 combines with J gene TRBJ2-7; 7 nucleotides line up with TRBD2. CDR1 and CDR2 from the germline V gene are MNHNY and SVGAGI (reference sequence). Germline trimming cut 2 bases from V and 6 bases from J; bases unmatched to any gene: 10. CDR3 length: 15 residues. This chain's CDR3 is CASSYGGGTSGEQYF. The CDR3 DNA is TGTGCCAGCAGTTACGGGGGAGGGACCTCGGGCGAGCAGTACTTC.

The gene calls are TRBV11-2 and TRBJ2-1; possibly TRBD1 or TRBD2 for D (5 bases each). The V end was cut by 8 bases, the J end by 7 bases, with 21 bases between. The CDR3 runs to 15 residues. CDR1 SGHAT and CDR2 FQNNGV come from the germline V gene. The CDR3 DNA follows: TGTGCCAGCCGTAAAATTCGGGGCCTGAGTAATGAGCAGTTCTTC. This gives the protein CASRKIRGLSNEQFF.

The V and J genes are TRBV2 and TRBJ2-1, with D maybe TRBD2 (6 bases). Germline V lookup: CDR1 SNHLY, CDR2 FYNNEI. CDR3 length: 15 residues. V shed 6 bases and J shed 5 bases, with 17 bases lying between them. CDR3 in DNA: TGTGCCAGCAGGGGGGGACGGGCTAGCGACAATGAGCAGTTCTTC. Amino acid sequence: CASRGGRASDNEQFF. The full variable domain, with the rest looked up from reference TRBV2 and TRBJ2-1, is EPEVTQTPSHQVTQMGQEVILRCVPISNHLYFYWYRQILGQKVEFLVSFYNNEISEKSEIFDDQFSVERPDGSNFTLKIRSTKLEDSAMYFCASRGGRASDNEQFFGPGTRLTVL.

The chain couples TRBV7-2 to TRBJ2-2; unclear D gene. The CDR3 consists of 13 residues. V lost 4 bases and J 8 bases, leaving 11 bases between the germline ends. Germline CDR1 and CDR2: SGHTA and FQGNSA. The CDR3 loop reads CASSSLALGELFF. The CDR3 DNA reads TGTGCCAGCAGCTCCCTGGCATTGGGGGAGCTGTTTTTT.

V and J are TRBV7-8 and TRBJ2-7; weak D call: TRBD2 (6 bases). This CDR3 has 15 amino acids. Germline assignment: CDR1 SGHVS and CDR2 FQNEAQ. The V and J ends lost 3 bases and 1 base respectively, with 13 bases between them. Here the CDR3 reads CASSFRDLTSYEQYF. CDR3 sequence (DNA): TGTGCCAGCAGCTTCCGGGACTTAACGTCCTACGAGCAGTACTTC. The full variable domain, with the rest looked up from reference TRBV7-8 and TRBJ2-7, is GAGVSQSPRYKVAKRGQDVALRCDPISGHVSLFWYQQALGQGPEFLTYFQNEAQLDKSGLPSDRFFAERPEGSVSTLKIQRTQQEDSAVYLCASSFRDLTSYEQYFGPGTRLTVT.

The chain recombines TRBV6-5 with TRBJ2-5; D might be TRBD2 (6 bases). Germline CDR1 reads MNHEY; CDR2 reads SVGAGI. The CDR3 covers 13 residues. Trimming took 8 bases from V and 4 from J, leaving 14 bases between them. This CDR3 reads CASGSAGLETQYF. CDR3 sequence (DNA): TGTGCCAGCGGCTCGGCGGGGCTAGAGACCCAGTACTTC.

The chain carries TRBV11-2 and TRBJ1-5; maybe TRBD1 (6 bases). Germline V gene sequence: CDR1 SGHAT, CDR2 FQNNGV. The CDR3 loop spans 15 amino acids. V lost 5 bases to trimming and J lost 4 bases, with 15 bases between them. CDR3 sequence reads: CASSVGQFGNQPQHF. CDR3 nucleotides: TGTGCCAGCAGCGTAGGACAGTTTGGGAATCAGCCCCAGCATTTT.

This chain connects TRBV7-2 to TRBJ2-7, with D possibly matching TRBD1 (6 bases). This CDR3 is 15 amino acids long. V dropped 1 base and J dropped 3 bases, with 13 bases sitting between them. Germline CDR1 and CDR2: SGHTA and FQGNSA. CDR3 region: CASSLGQVAFYEQYF. The DNA of the CDR3 is TGTGCCAGCAGCTTAGGACAGGTAGCCTTCTACGAGCAGTACTTC.

This chain connects TRBV5-5 to TRBJ2-6; D might be TRBD1 (6 bases). Germline V lookup: CDR1 SGHKS, CDR2 YYEKEE (reference sequence). This CDR3 has 16 amino acids. The germline V and J ends were trimmed by 4 bases and 4 bases, with 15 bases remaining between them. CDR3 region: CASSLWTARGANVLTF. As DNA, the CDR3 is TGTGCCAGCAGCCTGTGGACAGCGAGAGGGGCCAACGTCCTGACTTTC.

The genes are TRBV28 and TRBJ1-2; no clear D. Per germline, CDR1 MDHEN and CDR2 SYDVKM. This CDR3 is 15 amino acids long. With 6 bases removed from V and 4 bases from J, the gap between germline ends came to 18 bases. CDR3 sequence (DNA): TGTGCCAGCAGGACCTCGGGTCTTACCTTCTATGGCTACACCTTC. The encoded protein is CASRTSGLTFYGYTF.

The V call is TRBV5-1, the J call TRBJ1-1, with D perhaps TRBD1 (5 bases). The CDR3 is made up of 15 amino acids. The germline V and J ends were trimmed by 4 bases and 5 bases, with 18 bases remaining between them. Germline-derived CDR1 and CDR2 are SGHRS and YFSETQ. The CDR3 loop is CASSQHSRDGTEAFF. The CDR3, as DNA: TGCGCCAGCAGCCAACATTCCAGGGATGGAACTGAAGCTTTCTTT.

This chain links TRBV6-5 with TRBJ1-1; no definite D call. CDR3 length: 13 residues. The germline V gene encodes CDR1 MNHEY and CDR2 SVGAGI. The V gene lost 0 bases and the J gene lost 3 bases, with 5 bases spanning the gap. This chain's CDR3 is CASSYSLHTEAFF. In DNA form, the CDR3 reads TGTGCCAGCAGTTACTCGCTGCACACTGAAGCTTTCTTT.

The chain recombines TRBV5-8 with TRBJ1-1; D remains unclear. Trimming took 5 bases from V and 8 from J, leaving 13 bases between them. This CDR3 comprises 12 residues. The V gene's germline CDR1 is SGHTS and CDR2 YDEGEE. In DNA form, the CDR3 reads TGTGCCAGCAGTCGTAACGTGAGGGAAGCTTTCTTT. Translating it yields CASSRNVREAFF.

Details on this clone: A read error may account for a junction end that differs from germline. The CDR3 bases are TGTGCCAGCAGCTTGGGACAGGTGAACGCTGAAGCTTTCTTT. Translation: CASSLGQVNAEAFF. The V and J genes are TRBV5-4 and TRBJ1-1; tentatively, D is TRBD1 (6 bases). This CDR3 is built from 14 residues. CDR1 is SGHNT and CDR2 is YYREEE in the germline V gene (reference sequence). The full variable domain, rest sourced from reference TRBV5-4 and TRBJ1-1, is ETGVTQSPTHLIKTRGQQVTLRCSSQSGHNTVSWYQQALGQGPQFIFQYYREEENGRGNFPPRFSGLQFPNYSSELNVNALELDDSALYLCASSLGQVNAEAFFGQGTRLTVV.

The J gene is TRBJ1-2, the V gene TRBV27, with 9 bases matching TRBD1. CDR1 and CDR2 (germline): MNHEY, SMNVEV (reference sequence). This CDR3 contains 16 residues. V trimming: 3 bases; J trimming: 3 bases; junction bases outside the gene matches: 8. Here the CDR3 reads CASSFMGQGGDYGYTF. The CDR3 bases are TGTGCCAGCAGTTTCATGGGACAGGGTGGGGACTATGGCTACACCTTC.

The gene calls are TRBV5-4 and TRBJ2-1; 9 bases agree with TRBD1. The junction had 11 bases not matched to a gene; V was cut back by 4 bases and J by 6 bases. Germline loops: CDR1 SGHNT, CDR2 YYREEE (reference sequence). This CDR3 contains 16 residues. The CDR3 region is CASSKAPGQGINEQFF. The CDR3 DNA follows: TGTGCCAGCAGCAAAGCCCCGGGACAGGGTATCAATGAGCAGTTCTTC.

This clone came up once. This chain connects TRBV7-2 to TRBJ2-3; unclear D gene. V was pared by 2 bases and J by 4 bases, with 7 bases between. CDR3 length equals 13 residues. The V gene's germline CDR1 is SGHTA and CDR2 FQGNSA. CDR3 in DNA: TGTGCCAGCAGCTTACTCGGCCCAGATACGCAGTATTTT. Translated: CASSLLGPDTQYF.

The chain recombines TRBV1 with TRBJ1-5. TRBV1 is a known pseudogene. This CDR3 comprises 17 residues. CDR3 nucleotide sequence: TGCACCAGCAGCCCTTTCTTGGGGAGGGGTAGCAATCAGCCCCAGCATTTT. This sequence encodes CTSSPFLGRGSNQPQHF.

The V call is TRBV11-2, the J call TRBJ2-1; 13 bases map to TRBD2. The trim removed 5 bases at V and 6 bases at J, leaving 7 bases unmatched. The CDR3 is 16 amino acids. CDR1 and CDR2 (germline): SGHAT, FQNNGV. CDR3 nucleotides: TGTGCCAGCAGCAGTTTACTAGCGGGAGGGCCCAATGAGCAGTTCTTC. Residues: CASSSLLAGGPNEQFF.

The V and J genes are TRBV7-2 and TRBJ2-3, with a weak D call TRBD2 (6 bases). Germline V lookup: CDR1 SGHTA, CDR2 FQGNSA. The V and J ends lost 1 base and 4 bases respectively, with 18 bases between them. The CDR3 has 17 residues. In nucleotides, the CDR3 is TGTGCCAGCAGCTTAGTTGTCGGGACGCCGGGAGCAGATACGCAGTATTTT. Protein: CASSLVVGTPGADTQYF.

The chain carries TRBV11-2 and TRBJ2-4; TRBD1 agrees at 7 bases. CDR1 and CDR2 (germline): SGHAT, FQNNGV. The CDR3 sequence is 14 residues long. The V segment lost 1 base and the J segment 6 bases; nucleotides outside the gene matches: 3. The CDR3, as DNA: TGTGCCAGCAGCTTAGTACAGGGGAGAAACATTCAGTACTTC. As protein: CASSLVQGRNIQYF.

J is TRBJ2-2 and V is TRBV14; possibly TRBD1 for D (6 bases). The CDR3 is 17 residues long. V was clipped by 4 bases and J by 0 bases, with 15 bases between them. Germline V lookup: CDR1 SGHDN, CDR2 FVKESK. This CDR3 is CASSLRGRHANTGELFF. The DNA for the CDR3 is TGTGCCAGCAGCCTCAGGGGCCGCCACGCGAACACCGGGGAGCTGTTTTTT. Full variable domain (remainder filled in from reference TRBV14 and TRBJ2-2): EAGVTQFPSHSVIEKGQTVTLRCDPISGHDNLYWYRRVMGKEIKFLLHFVKESKQDESGMPNNRFLAERTGGTYSTLKVQPAELEDSGVYFCASSLRGRHANTGELFFGEGSRLTVL.

The V and J genes are TRBV6-5 and TRBJ1-4; no reliable D call. The CDR3 is 15 amino acids. Per germline, CDR1 MNHEY and CDR2 SVGAGI. V was cut by 0 bases and J by 5 bases, with 10 bases left in between. DNA for the CDR3: TGTGCCAGCAGTTACTCATGGGGAACGAATGAAAAACTGTTTTTT. Translation: CASSYSWGTNEKLFF.

The gene calls are TRBV11-2 and TRBJ2-7; weak D call: TRBD2 (6 bases). V lost 5 bases and J 4 bases, leaving 15 bases between the germline ends. The germline CDR1 and CDR2 sequences are SGHAT and FQNNGV. This CDR3 comprises 14 residues. The CDR3 here is CASSQHHREYEQYF. Written as DNA, the CDR3 is TGTGCCAGCAGCCAACACCACCGGGAGTACGAGCAGTACTTC.